This T cell receptor (beta chain) comes out of a study of cytomegalovirus exposure and HLA in healthy donors. The V gene lost 0 bases and the J gene lost 8 bases, with 7 bases spanning the gap. The length of the CDR3 is 12 residues. The germline V gene has CDR1 MNHNS and CDR2 SASEGT. As for this clone: Its antigen is unidentified.

General study findings and limits: The productive fraction for most TCR beta V segments was about 87% or about 30% in an earlier analysis. Later work associated 16,951 TCR beta sequences with HLA alleles at 0.05 false discovery rate.

Primers: 60 Vbeta forward and 13 Jbeta reverse. This table comes from immunoSEQ multiplex PCR, and its TCRdb copy is limited to in-frame clones, with some not included. Of about 180,000 clones detected, 82% appear once; the ten largest clones hold more than 1.5%. The chain employs TRBV6-1 and TRBJ1-2; D remains unclear. Specimen: PBMCs. The sequence was collected from a man in his forties or fifties in good health and CMV-seronegative. The CDR3 spells CASSEALRGYTF. The CDR3 DNA is TGTGCCAGCAGTGAAGCGCTGCGGGGCTACACCTTC.